Listed here is a single TCR beta chain. Antigen specificity is unknown. The record originates from a study of shared clonotypes between healthy human individuals. Study-wide results and limits: The small donor group covered limited genetic and exposure diversity.

Profiling relied on immunoSEQ multiplex PCR, and the TCRdb table lists in-frame clones only, not all of them. This table holds approximately 2,000,000 clones, just under 95% found once. The CDR3 has 18 amino acids. V lost 4 bases and J lost 4, with 23 bases in between. Germline CDR1 is SNHLY and CDR2 is FYNNEI. The source is a man between 18 and 29 years old in good health. Some clones in this sample may be carry-over from other donors' samples. The rearrangement joins TRBV2 to TRBJ1-5, with D maybe TRBD1 (5 bases). Material for sequencing was naive CD4+ T cells from PBMCs. Indicated subset: CD45RA+ positively selected. The CDR3 sequence: CASSGSGPILGGNQPQHF. CDR3 DNA sequence: TGTGCCAGCAGTGGGTCGGGGCCGATACTGGGCGGTAATCAGCCCCAGCATTTT.